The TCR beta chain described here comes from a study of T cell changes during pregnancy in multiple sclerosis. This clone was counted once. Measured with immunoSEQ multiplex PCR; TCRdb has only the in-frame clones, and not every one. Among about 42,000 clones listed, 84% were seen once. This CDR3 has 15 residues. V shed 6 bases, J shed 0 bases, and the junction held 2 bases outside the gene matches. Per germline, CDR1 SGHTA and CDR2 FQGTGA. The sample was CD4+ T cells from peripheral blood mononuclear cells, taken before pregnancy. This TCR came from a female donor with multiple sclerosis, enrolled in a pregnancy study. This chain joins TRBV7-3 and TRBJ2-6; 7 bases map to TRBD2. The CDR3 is CASRRGGSGANVLTF. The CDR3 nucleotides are TGTGCCAGCAGGCGCGGGGGCTCTGGGGCCAACGTCCTGACTTTC. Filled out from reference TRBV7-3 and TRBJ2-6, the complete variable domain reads GAGVSQTPSNKVTEKGKYVELRCDPISGHTALYWYRQSLGQGPEFLIYFQGTGAADDSGLPNDRFFAVRPEGSVSTLKIQRTERGDSAVYLCASRRGGSGANVLTFGAGSRLTVL.